Listed below are T cell receptor beta chains from one sample, sequenced in a study of tumor-infiltrating lymphocytes in localized non-small cell lung cancer. The repertoire was sequenced with immunoSEQ multiplex PCR; TCRdb's copy has only in-frame clones and lacks some. This sample has approximately 13,000 clones; 79% occur once, and the top ten carry roughly an eighth. Sequencing was done on a sample of lung tumor tissue. The source of these receptors is a human donor with non-small cell lung cancer. Both conserved end residues are part of each CDR3. The order of the fields is clone size, D gene, J gene, V gene, CDR3 protein, CDR3 DNA. The D gene is left open where the match is weak. The size entry is marked missing in some rows and otherwise reads once, few, many or a size class.

>NA|NA|TRBJ1-1|TRBV7-9
CASSLEAVGNTEAFF
TGTGCCAGCAGCTTAGAGGCGGTAGGGAACACTGAAGCTTTCTTT
>once|TRBD1|TRBJ1-3|TRBV15
CATSRSGQGTGNTIYF
TGTGCCACCAGCAGATCAGGACAGGGGACTGGAAACACCATATATTTT
>NA|NA|TRBJ1-3|TRBV18
CASSPVLSGNTIYF
TGTGCCAGCTCCCCCGTACTCTCTGGAAACACCATATATTTT
>few|NA|TRBJ2-2|TRBV2
CASTGQVFTGELFF
TGTGCCAGCACGGGCCAGGTTTTCACCGGGGAGCTGTTTTTT
>once|TRBD1|TRBJ1-6|TRBV9
CASSAQGAGNSPLHF
TGTGCCAGCAGCGCCCAGGGGGCCGGCAATTCACCCCTCCACTTT
>NA|TRBD1|TRBJ2-2|TRBV5-1
CASTVTNRGTGELFF
TGCGCCAGCACCGTTACCAACAGGGGTACCGGGGAGCTGTTTTTT
>NA|NA|TRBJ2-4|TRBV28
CASSSMTELAKNIQYF
TGTGCCAGCAGTTCGATGACAGAGCTAGCCAAAAACATTCAGTACTTC
>NA|NA|TRBJ2-7|TRBV4-3
CASSSSVAYEQYF
TGCGCCAGCAGCTCGTCGGTAGCCTACGAGCAGTACTTC
>NA|NA|TRBJ1-1|TRBV5-6
CASSLAALNTEAFF
TGTGCCAGCAGCTTGGCCGCTCTGAACACTGAAGCTTTCTTT
>NA|TRBD1|TRBJ2-1|TRBV2
CASGQGYNEQFF
TGTGCCAGCGGACAGGGGTACAATGAGCAGTTCTTC
>once|NA|TRBJ1-1|TRBV7-9
CASSPPLAEAFF
TGTGCCAGCAGTCCCCCTTTGGCTGAAGCTTTCTTT
>once|NA|TRBJ1-2|TRBV5-4
CASSPGGGGYYGYTF
TGTGCCAGCAGCCCGGGGGGGGGTGGATACTATGGCTACACCTTC
>NA|NA|TRBJ2-1|TRBV11-3
CASSTNNEQFF
TGTGCCAGCAGCACCAACAATGAGCAGTTCTTC
>NA|TRBD2|TRBJ2-1|TRBV5-1
CASNILAGADNEQFF
TGCGCCAGCAACATACTAGCGGGAGCGGACAATGAGCAGTTCTTC
>NA|NA|TRBJ2-2|TRBV4-2
CASSQIRGTGELFF
TGTGCCAGCAGCCAAATAAGGGGCACCGGGGAGCTGTTTTTT
>NA|NA|TRBJ2-7|TRBV5-1
CASSLAQFSYEQYF
TGCGCCAGCAGCTTGGCCCAGTTTTCCTACGAGCAGTACTTC
>NA|TRBD2|TRBJ2-1|TRBV27
CASSLIRTSGVNEQFF
TGTGCCAGCAGTCTCATTCGGACTAGCGGGGTTAATGAGCAGTTCTTC